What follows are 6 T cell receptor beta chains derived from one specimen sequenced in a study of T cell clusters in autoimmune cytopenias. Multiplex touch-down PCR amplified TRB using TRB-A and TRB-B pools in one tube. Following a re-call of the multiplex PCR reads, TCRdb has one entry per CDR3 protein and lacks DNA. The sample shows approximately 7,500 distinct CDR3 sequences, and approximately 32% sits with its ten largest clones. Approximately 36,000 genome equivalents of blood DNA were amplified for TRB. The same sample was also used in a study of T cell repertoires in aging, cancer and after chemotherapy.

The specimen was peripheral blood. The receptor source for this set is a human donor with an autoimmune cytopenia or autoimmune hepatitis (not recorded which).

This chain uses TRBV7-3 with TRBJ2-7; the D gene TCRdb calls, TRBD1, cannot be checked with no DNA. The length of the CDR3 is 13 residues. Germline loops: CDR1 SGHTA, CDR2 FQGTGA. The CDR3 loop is CASSLTGTGEQYF.

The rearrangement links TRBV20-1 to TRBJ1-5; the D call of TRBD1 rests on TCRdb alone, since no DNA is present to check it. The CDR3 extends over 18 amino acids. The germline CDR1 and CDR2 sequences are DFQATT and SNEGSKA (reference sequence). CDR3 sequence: CSARGSGTGVVGNQPQHF.

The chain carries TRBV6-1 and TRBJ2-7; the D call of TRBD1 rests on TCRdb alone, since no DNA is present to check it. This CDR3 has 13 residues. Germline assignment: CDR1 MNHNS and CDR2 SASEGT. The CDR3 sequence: CAGRGTGTNEQYF.

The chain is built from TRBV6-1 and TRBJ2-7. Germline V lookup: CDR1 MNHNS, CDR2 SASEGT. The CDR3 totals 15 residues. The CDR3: CASSEWYSSSYEQYF.

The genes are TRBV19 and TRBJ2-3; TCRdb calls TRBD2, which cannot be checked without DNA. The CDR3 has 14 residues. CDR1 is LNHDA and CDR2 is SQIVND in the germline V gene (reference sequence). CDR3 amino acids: CASSVSGVTDTQYF.

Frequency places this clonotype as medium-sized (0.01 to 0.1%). The CDR3 loop reads CASSLGGSDYGYTF. The V and J genes are TRBV7-2 and TRBJ1-2; lacking DNA, the TRBD1 call made by TCRdb goes unchecked. CDR1 and CDR2 from the germline V gene are SGHTA and FQGNSA. The CDR3 sequence is 14 residues long.